The rows below give T cell receptor beta chains drawn from one sample of a study of PD-1 blockade in mismatch repair-deficient tumors. The method was immunoSEQ multiplex PCR; TCRdb's version includes in-frame clones alone and lacks a portion of them. The table records over 11,000 clones, over 75% of them present only once. These receptors lack a known antigen. The sample consisted of cells cultured in vitro, taken from a patient treated with pembrolizumab. These receptors were obtained from an adult with mismatch repair-deficient cancer. Each CDR3 is given with its conserved first and last residue. D genes are given only for firm matches. Clone size appears in some rows only: once, few, many, or a class for an expanded clone.

>TRBV4-1|TRBJ1-6|-|-
CASSPQRFSGPNSPLHF
TGCGCCAGCAGCCCCCAGAGGTTCAGCGGACCTAATTCACCCCTCCACTTT
>TRBV4-3|TRBJ2-3|-|TRBD2
CASIGGGDTDTQYF
TGCGCCAGCATTGGCGGGGGGGACACAGATACGCAGTATTTT
>TRBV6-1|TRBJ2-7|-|-
CASSEMVVSSYEQYF
TGTGCCAGCAGTGAGATGGTCGTTAGCTCCTACGAGCAGTACTTC
>TRBV28|TRBJ2-7|-|-
CASSQTATSSYEQYF
TGTGCCAGCAGTCAGACGGCGACTTCTTCCTACGAGCAGTACTTC
>TRBV4-1|TRBJ2-1|once|TRBD2
CASSQDLRGRGDNEQFF
TGCGCCAGCAGCCAAGATCTTCGCGGGAGGGGCGACAATGAGCAGTTCTTC
>TRBV10-2|TRBJ1-5|-|-
CASSNSRDQPQHF
TGCGCCAGCTCAAATTCTAGGGATCAGCCCCAGCATTTT
>TRBV5-4|TRBJ1-1|-|-
CASSLDRLNTEAFF
TGTGCCAGCAGCTTGGACAGACTGAACACTGAAGCTTTCTTT
>TRBV27|TRBJ2-7|-|-
CASSLPPRATYRPTLYEQYF
TGTGCCAGCAGTTTACCCCCCAGGGCCACTTACCGCCCGACCCTCTACGAGCAGTACTTC
>TRBV5-1|TRBJ2-4|-|TRBD2
CASSLPVTSGRSAKNIQYF
TGCGCCAGCAGCTTGCCCGTCACTAGCGGGAGATCGGCCAAAAACATTCAGTACTTC
>TRBV5-1|TRBJ2-7|-|TRBD1
CASGEDRGLEQYF
TGCGCCAGCGGAGAGGACAGGGGGCTTGAGCAGTACTTC
>TRBV7-2|TRBJ1-5|-|-
CASSSRLGEGQPQHF
TGTGCCAGCAGTTCACGACTGGGGGAGGGTCAGCCCCAGCATTTT
>TRBV5-4|TRBJ2-3|once|-
CASSLVTVTDTQYF
TGTGCCAGCAGCTTGGTGACGGTCACAGATACGCAGTATTTT
>TRBV5-1|TRBJ2-5|-|-
CASTFNSRETQYF
TGCGCCAGCACCTTTAATAGTCGAGAGACCCAGTACTTC
>TRBV11-3|TRBJ2-2|-|TRBD1
CASSAMGVWGQGDTGELFF
TGTGCCAGCAGCGCCATGGGGGTGTGGGGACAGGGTGACACCGGGGAGCTGTTTTTT
>TRBV6-6|TRBJ1-1|-|-
CASSSGRPYTEAFF
TGTGCCAGCAGTTCAGGACGGCCCTACACTGAAGCTTTCTTT
>TRBV11-1|TRBJ1-2|-|-
CASSVDGNYGYTF
TGTGCCAGCAGCGTTGACGGCAACTATGGCTACACCTTC
>TRBV27|TRBJ1-2|-|TRBD1
CASSLGTANYGYTF
TGTGCCAGCAGTTTAGGGACAGCTAACTATGGCTACACCTTC
>TRBV11-2|TRBJ2-1|-|-
CASSLDRPGLGEQFF
TGTGCCAGCAGCTTAGATCGTCCAGGGTTGGGTGAGCAGTTCTTC
>TRBV7-9|TRBJ2-5|-|TRBD1
CASSDHRDRVQETQYF
TGTGCCAGCAGCGACCACCGGGACAGAGTCCAAGAGACCCAGTACTTC
>TRBV9|TRBJ2-7|few|TRBD2
CASSVLPTSGSYEQYF
TGTGCCAGCAGCGTTCTCCCCACTAGCGGGAGTTACGAGCAGTACTTC
>TRBV29-1|TRBJ2-1|-|TRBD2
CSVGGTSGNSYNEQFF
TGCAGCGTGGGGGGGACTAGCGGGAACTCCTACAATGAGCAGTTCTTC
>TRBV11-2|TRBJ2-2|-|-
CASSPLTGNTGELFF
TGTGCCAGCAGCCCACTTACAGGGAACACCGGGGAGCTGTTTTTT
>TRBV5-1|TRBJ2-3|-|TRBD2
CASSQVAGGNTDTQYF
TGCGCCAGCAGCCAAGTAGCGGGAGGTAACACAGATACGCAGTATTTT
>TRBV9|TRBJ1-2|-|-
CASGGGFYGYTF
TGTGCCAGCGGAGGGGGGTTCTATGGCTACACCTTC
>TRBV18|TRBJ2-5|-|-
CASSPAGNQETQYF
TGTGCCAGCTCACCAGCCGGGAACCAAGAGACCCAGTACTTC
>TRBV18|TRBJ1-5|-|TRBD1
CASSTDRDSNQPQHF
TGTGCCAGCTCAACGGACAGGGATAGCAATCAGCCCCAGCATTTT
>TRBV6-6|TRBJ1-2|-|-
CASSYGGNGYTF
TGTGCCAGCAGCTACGGGGGGAATGGCTACACCTTC
>TRBV5-6|TRBJ2-5|-|TRBD2
CASSSAGGLQETQYF
TGTGCCAGCAGCTCGGCGGGAGGGCTCCAAGAGACCCAGTACTTC